The present TCR beta chain was sequenced within a study of blood T cell repertoires in COVID-19. Study information: Samples came from the United States, Italy and Spain, spanning acute and convalescent COVID-19.

V was clipped by 0 bases and J by 16 bases; unmatched bases: 9. The CDR3 has 14 amino acids. Germline assignment: CDR1 SGHAT and CDR2 FQNNGV. In the authors' workflow: Amplification from reference gene primers served as the basis for estimated nucleated cell counts. Using immunoSEQ multiplex PCR, the repertoire was profiled, and TCRdb retains in-frame clones only, with some absent. V and J calls and clone size are as listed in that table; D and trimming were resolved from the DNA. This sample has more than 35,000 clones, with about four fifths found just once. The sequence was collected from a man between 65 and 85 years old with acute or convalescent COVID-19. The sequencing input was peripheral blood. This chain connects TRBV11-2 to TRBJ2-1; 10 nucleotides match TRBD2. CDR3 nucleotide sequence: TGTGCCAGCAGCTTAGATCCCAGCGGGAGGGCCCAATTCTTC. It translates to CASSLDPSGRAQFF.